These 28 T cell receptor beta chains were all obtained from the same sample, sequenced in a study of cytomegalovirus exposure and HLA in healthy donors. This table comes from immunoSEQ multiplex PCR, and its TCRdb copy is limited to in-frame clones, with some not included. The sample lists about 60,000 clones, about nine tenths seen once, with more than 0.85% in the top ten. The sequencing sample was made of PBMCs. The receptors come from a man between 18 and 35 years old in good health and CMV-seronegative.

CDR3 sequence: CASRGDRAYEQYF. CDR3 nucleotide sequence: TGTGCCAGCAGGGGGGACAGGGCCTACGAGCAGTACTTC. This chain joins TRBV28 and TRBJ2-7, with 9 bases matching TRBD1. Germline V lookup: CDR1 MDHEN, CDR2 SYDVKM. This CDR3 has 13 amino acids. V lost 6 bases and J lost 2; bases outside the gene matches: 2.

The V and J genes are TRBV7-2 and TRBJ2-3; 11 positions agree with TRBD2. Germline assignment: CDR1 SGHTA and CDR2 FQGNSA. The CDR3 contains 16 residues. V gave up 5 bases and J gave up 1 base; unmatched junction bases: 5. CDR3 nucleotide sequence: TGTGCCAGCAGCATCGTAGCGGGAGGGGGCACAGATACGCAGTATTTT. Translated: CASSIVAGGGTDTQYF.

The chain uses TRBV9 and TRBJ1-4; 7 bases map to TRBD1. The CDR3 extends over 15 amino acids. Trimming removed 4 bases from V and 5 bases from J; junction bases left unmatched: 8. Germline values: CDR1 SGDLS, CDR2 YYNGEE. The CDR3 protein is CASSPRDSVNEKLFF. The CDR3 DNA reads TGTGCCAGCAGCCCCCGGGACAGTGTAAATGAAAAACTGTTTTTT.

V is TRBV19 and J is TRBJ2-7; a possible D gene is TRBD2 (6 bases). The V gene's germline CDR1 is LNHDA and CDR2 SQIVND (reference sequence). V was shortened by 3 bases and J by 2 bases, with 14 bases between the two germline ends. The CDR3 spans 15 residues. The CDR3 reads CASSIISGATYEQYF. CDR3 DNA: TGTGCCAGTAGTATCATTAGCGGCGCTACCTACGAGCAGTACTTC.

The chain joins TRBV7-2 to TRBJ2-7; perhaps TRBD2 as D (6 bases). The germline V and J ends were trimmed by 5 bases and 0 bases, with 17 bases remaining between them. This CDR3 is 16 amino acids long. Germline V CDR1 and CDR2: SGHTA, FQGNSA. CDR3 sequence: CASSLLGWDFSYEQYF. For the CDR3, the DNA is TGTGCCAGCAGCCTATTAGGGTGGGACTTCTCCTACGAGCAGTACTTC.

As DNA, the CDR3 is TGTGCCAGCAGCTCTCATTCGGGGGAGGGGGAATTCGAGCAGTACTTC. This sequence encodes CASSSHSGEGEFEQYF. V usage is TRBV7-9 and J usage is TRBJ2-7, with D possibly TRBD2 on 7 matching bases. The V gene lost 4 bases and the J gene lost 6 bases, with 22 bases spanning the gap. This CDR3 region has 16 residues. CDR1 is SEHNR, CDR2 FQNEAQ, per germline (reference sequence).

V and J are TRBV28 and TRBJ2-1; 11 nucleotides match TRBD2. Unmatched junction bases numbered 10, after V lost 6 bases and J lost 9 bases. CDR3 length equals 15 residues. Germline CDR1 MDHEN, CDR2 SYDVKM. Here the CDR3 DNA reads TGTGCCAGCAGCCAGACTAGCGGGGACCTCGGTGAGCAGTTCTTC. Residues: CASSQTSGDLGEQFF.

The chain combines TRBV6-5 with TRBJ1-2; tentatively, D is TRBD1 (6 bases). The CDR3 is made up of 15 amino acids. V was clipped by 4 bases and J by 5 bases, with 17 bases between them. The germline gives CDR1 MNHEY, CDR2 SVGAGI. The CDR3 nucleotides are TGTGCCAGCAGTTCAACAGGAGAGGGGGAATATGGCTACACCTTC. Amino acids: CASSSTGEGEYGYTF.

The J gene is TRBJ2-7, the V gene TRBV10-3; 7 bases map to TRBD1. The ends lost 7 bases at V and 6 bases at J; junction bases unmatched: 6. This CDR3 region has 12 residues. CDR1 and CDR2 from the germline V gene are ENHRY and SYGVKD. The CDR3 coding sequence is TGTGCCATCAATCAATACAGGGGCGAGCAGTACTTC. This sequence encodes CAINQYRGEQYF.

The chain uses TRBV4-2 and TRBJ2-7; TRBD1 might be the D (6 bases). Trimming left V 1 base short and J 6 bases short, with 13 bases between. Germline lookup yields CDR1 LGHNA and CDR2 YNFKEQ. CDR3 length: 14 residues. CDR3 loop: CASSQAKGTLEQYF. CDR3 nucleotides: TGTGCCAGCAGCCAAGCGAAGGGGACACTCGAGCAGTACTTC.

This clone came up once. The chain employs TRBV4-1 and TRBJ2-5, with a weak D call TRBD2 (5 bases). This CDR3 has 14 amino acids. CDR1 MGHRA and CDR2 YSYEKL come from the germline V gene. Trimming pared 1 base from V and 5 bases from J, leaving 11 bases between. The DNA for the CDR3 is TGCGCCAGCAGCCAAGCACCTCGAGGGGAGACCCAGTACTTC. It specifies CASSQAPRGETQYF.

The chain is built from TRBV10-3 and TRBJ1-2; D is possibly TRBD1 (6 bases). Germline CDR1 ENHRY, CDR2 SYGVKD. The ends were cut back, 0 bases at V and 4 bases at J, with 12 bases in the middle. The CDR3 has 15 amino acids. CDR3 in amino acids: CAISESGDRSYGYTF. The CDR3 nucleotides are TGTGCCATCAGTGAGTCGGGCGACAGGAGCTATGGCTACACCTTC.

The V call is TRBV6-5, the J call TRBJ2-1, with TRBD2 identical over 8 bases. The germline CDR1 and CDR2 sequences are MNHEY and SVGAGI. The V segment lost 2 bases and the J segment 8 bases; nucleotides outside the gene matches: 8. The CDR3 has 15 amino acids. Here the CDR3 reads CASSYGAGAVDEQFF. The CDR3 nucleotides are TGTGCCAGCAGTTACGGAGCGGGAGCAGTAGATGAGCAGTTCTTC.

V is TRBV27 and J is TRBJ1-1, with D maybe TRBD1 (5 bases). CDR1 MNHEY and CDR2 SMNVEV come from the germline V gene (reference sequence). The V and J ends lost 3 bases and 1 base respectively, with 12 bases between them. This CDR3 region has 15 residues. CDR3 amino acids: CASSFGGSRNTEAFF. The DNA of the CDR3 is TGTGCCAGCAGTTTTGGGGGGAGTAGGAACACTGAAGCTTTCTTT.

This chain links TRBV7-2 with TRBJ2-7, with D possibly being TRBD2 (6 bases). In germline, CDR1 is SGHTA, CDR2 FQGNSA. V dropped 1 base and J dropped 3 bases, with 13 bases sitting between them. CDR3 length: 15 amino acids. CDR3 nucleotide sequence: TGTGCCAGCAGCTTAGAGGGGACTCGCCTCTACGAGCAGTACTTC. It specifies CASSLEGTRLYEQYF.

The V gene is TRBV4-3, the J gene TRBJ2-7; a weak D match, TRBD2 (6 bases). The germline V gene has CDR1 LGHNA and CDR2 YSLEER. The CDR3 runs to 14 residues. V dropped 2 bases and J dropped 2 bases, with 10 bases sitting between them. CDR3: CASSQTRGPYEQYF. DNA for the CDR3: TGCGCCAGCAGCCAAACGCGGGGCCCCTACGAGCAGTACTTC.

This clone was seen only once. For the CDR3, the DNA is TGTGCCAGCTCCGCAGGGGCACTCCTGGAGCAGTACTTC. Its protein is CASSAGALLEQYF. The chain is built from TRBV28 and TRBJ2-7; tentative D call: TRBD1 (6 bases). In germline, CDR1 is MDHEN, CDR2 SYDVKM. This CDR3 comprises 13 residues. Trimming removed 8 bases from V and 7 bases from J, with 18 bases in between.

Here the CDR3 reads CASSLSGQGISTEAFF. The CDR3 DNA is TGTGCCAGCAGTTTATCGGGACAGGGGATTAGCACTGAAGCTTTCTTT. The chain carries TRBV27 and TRBJ1-1; 10 bases match TRBD1. Germline values: CDR1 MNHEY, CDR2 SMNVEV (reference sequence). V was pared by 0 bases and J by 4 bases, with 5 bases of the junction left unmatched. The CDR3 has 16 residues.

V and J are TRBV11-3 and TRBJ2-5, with 8 bases lining up with TRBD2. Germline CDR1 SGHNT, CDR2 YENEEA. The CDR3 contains 15 residues. The V gene end was trimmed by 3 bases and the J gene end by 5 bases; junction bases not matched to a gene: 8. CDR3 residues: CASSLEQRGWETQYF. As DNA, the CDR3 is TGTGCCAGCAGCTTGGAACAGCGGGGGTGGGAGACCCAGTACTTC. Combining the CDR3 with reference TRBV11-3 and TRBJ2-5 gives the whole variable domain EAGVVQSPRYKIIEKKQPVAFWCNPISGHNTLYWYLQNLGQGPELLIRYENEEAVDDSQLPKDRFSAERLKGVDSTLKIQPAELGDSAVYLCASSLEQRGWETQYFGPGTRLLVL.

Here the CDR3 reads CSVKSPRETEQFF. CDR3 nucleotides: TGCAGCGTTAAGTCGCCCCGGGAAACCGAGCAGTTCTTC. V gene TRBV29-1 combines with J gene TRBJ2-1; perhaps TRBD2 as D (5 bases). Trimming pared 5 bases from V and 10 bases from J, leaving 18 bases between. CDR1 and CDR2 (germline): SQVTM, ANQGSEA. The CDR3 has 13 amino acids.

The chain joins TRBV19 to TRBJ1-5, with D uncertain. Deletions cut 3 bases from V and 1 base from J, with 7 bases between. This CDR3 is built from 14 residues. Germline-derived CDR1 and CDR2 are LNHDA and SQIVND (reference sequence). CDR3 sequence reads: CASSIQSSNQPQHF. In nucleotides, the CDR3 is TGTGCCAGTAGTATCCAATCAAGCAATCAGCCCCAGCATTTT.

The CDR3 nucleotides read TGTGCCAGCAGCCGGGGGGTCAATGAGCAGTTCTTC. It specifies CASSRGVNEQFF. The chain joins TRBV7-9 to TRBJ2-1; TRBD2 matches at 7 bases. Losses at the gene ends were 5 bases for V and 6 bases for J; bases not matched to a gene: 1. The CDR3 runs 12 residues. CDR1 and CDR2 (germline): SEHNR, FQNEAQ (reference sequence).

There are a few counts of this clone. The chain uses TRBV7-2 and TRBJ2-1; 8 positions match TRBD1. Germline assignment: CDR1 SGHTA and CDR2 FQGNSA. This CDR3 contains 15 residues. J gave up 3 bases and V 1 base, and 2 bases lay outside the gene matches. The CDR3 loop is CASSLEDRDYNEQFF. CDR3 bases: TGTGCCAGCAGCTTAGAGGACAGGGACTACAATGAGCAGTTCTTC. Together with reference TRBV7-2 and TRBJ2-1, the CDR3 gives the full variable domain: GAGVSQSPSNKVTEKGKDVELRCDPISGHTALYWYRQSLGQGLEFLIYFQGNSAPDKSGLPSDRFSAERTGGSVSTLTIQRTQQEDSAVYLCASSLEDRDYNEQFFGPGTRLTVL.

This clone was observed a single time. The chain couples TRBV28 to TRBJ2-2; 12 bases map to TRBD2. J gave up 2 bases and V 7 bases, and 5 bases lay outside the gene matches. The CDR3 runs 16 residues. Germline CDR1 is MDHEN and CDR2 is SYDVKM. The DNA of the CDR3 is TGTGCCAGCAACCTACTAGCGGGAGGAAACACCGGGGAGCTGTTTTTT. It specifies CASNLLAGGNTGELFF. Combining the CDR3 with reference TRBV28 and TRBJ2-2 gives the whole variable domain DVKVTQSSRYLVKRTGEKVFLECVQDMDHENMFWYRQDPGLGLRLIYFSYDVKMKEKGDIPEGYSVSREKKERFSLILESASTNQTSMYLCASNLLAGGNTGELFFGEGSRLTVL.

The rearrangement uses TRBV18 and TRBJ1-5; D gene unclear. The CDR3 has 14 amino acids. V was pared by 3 bases and J by 6 bases, with 12 bases between. CDR1 is KGHSH and CDR2 is LQKENI in the germline V gene. CDR3 in DNA: TGTGCCAGCTCACCCGGTCGTGTCCCTCAGCCCCAGCATTTT. This sequence encodes CASSPGRVPQPQHF.

This clone has only a few counts. The chain uses TRBV6-5 and TRBJ2-7, with 7 bases identical to TRBD1. V lost 0 bases to trimming and J lost 2 bases; unmatched junction nucleotides: 4. Germline CDR1 MNHEY, CDR2 SVGAGI. The CDR3 is made up of 15 amino acids. CDR3 sequence reads: CASSYSGQAPYEQYF. Written as DNA, the CDR3 is TGTGCCAGCAGTTACTCCGGACAGGCCCCCTACGAGCAGTACTTC.

The chain uses TRBV5-1 and TRBJ2-3, with D unclear. Germline lookup yields CDR1 SGHRS and CDR2 YFSETQ. This CDR3 spans 15 amino acids. Between the trimmed V and J ends, which lost 3 bases and 2 bases, there was a span of 13 bases. The CDR3 nucleotides read TGCGCCAGCAGCTCGAACTCCCTCCACACAGATACGCAGTATTTT. Translated: CASSSNSLHTDTQYF.

This chain joins TRBV4-1 and TRBJ2-7; TRBD2 agrees at 8 bases. Germline values: CDR1 MGHRA, CDR2 YSYEKL. V was clipped by 4 bases and J by 6 bases; unmatched bases: 20. The CDR3 covers 18 residues. This chain's CDR3 is CASSPLHVSAGVPLEQYF. DNA for the CDR3: TGCGCCAGCAGCCCGTTACATGTATCAGCGGGGGTCCCTCTCGAGCAGTACTTC.